This T cell receptor beta chain appears in the sequencing data of a study of cytomegalovirus exposure and HLA in healthy donors. Germline trimming cut 4 bases from V and 3 bases from J; bases unmatched to any gene: 5. Per the germline V gene, CDR1 is PRHDT and CDR2 is FYEKMQ (reference sequence). The CDR3 has 15 amino acids. Healthy bone marrow donors formed the donor group. The PCR made use of 60 Vbeta and 13 Jbeta primers. Sequenced by immunoSEQ multiplex PCR; TCRdb stores in-frame clones only, minus some. The repertoire holds roughly 120,000 clones, with approximately 80% as singletons. With regard to this clone: Its matching antigen is unknown.

Whole-study findings and limits: Earlier analysis yielded a pattern in which most TCR beta V segments were productive about 90% or about 30% of the time. The majority of TCR sequences were rare, yet some public TCRs appeared in many donors. What a later analysis showed was that several of the most significant clusters appeared linked to common viral pathogens.

Sequenced input: PBMCs. The chain has TRBV13 and TRBJ1-3; 8 positions agree with TRBD1. The clonotype was recovered from a man aged 50 to 59 in good health and CMV-seronegative. DNA for the CDR3: TGTGCCAGCAGCTCCGACAGGGGAGGTGGAAACACCATATATTTT. Amino acid sequence: CASSSDRGGGNTIYF.